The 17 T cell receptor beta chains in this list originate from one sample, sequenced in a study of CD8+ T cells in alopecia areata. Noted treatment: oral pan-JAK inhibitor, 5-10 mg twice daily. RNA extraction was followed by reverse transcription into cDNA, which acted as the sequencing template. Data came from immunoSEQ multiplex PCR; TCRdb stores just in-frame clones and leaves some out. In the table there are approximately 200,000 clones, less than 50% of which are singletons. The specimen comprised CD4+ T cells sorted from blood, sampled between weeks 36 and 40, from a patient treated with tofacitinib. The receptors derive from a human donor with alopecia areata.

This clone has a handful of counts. CDR3: CASSQSHRGHQPQHF. CDR3 sequence (DNA): TGCGCCAGCAGTCAATCTCACAGGGGTCATCAGCCCCAGCATTTT. This chain links TRBV23-1 with TRBJ1-5; 7 bases align to TRBD1. TRBV23-1 is designated an ORF whose function remains uncertain. Unmatched junction bases numbered 4, after V lost 0 bases and J lost 5 bases. The CDR3 length is 15 residues.

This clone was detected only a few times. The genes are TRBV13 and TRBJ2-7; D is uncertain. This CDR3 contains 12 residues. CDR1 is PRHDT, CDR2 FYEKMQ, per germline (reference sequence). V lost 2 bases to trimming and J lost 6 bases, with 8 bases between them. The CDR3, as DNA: TGTGCCAGCAGCTTATCAACGGGCGAGCAGTACTTC. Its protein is CASSLSTGEQYF.

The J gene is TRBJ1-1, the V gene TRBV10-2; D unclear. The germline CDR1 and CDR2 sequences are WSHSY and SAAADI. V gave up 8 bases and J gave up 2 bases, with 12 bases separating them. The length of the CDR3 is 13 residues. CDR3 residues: CASRTGINTEAFF. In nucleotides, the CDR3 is TGCGCCAGCCGGACGGGTATAAACACTGAAGCTTTCTTT.

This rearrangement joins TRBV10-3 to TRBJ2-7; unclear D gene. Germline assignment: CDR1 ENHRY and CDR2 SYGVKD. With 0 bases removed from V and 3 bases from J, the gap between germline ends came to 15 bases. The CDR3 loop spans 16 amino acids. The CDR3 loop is CAISESSSRMDYEQYF. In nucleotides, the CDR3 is TGTGCCATCAGTGAGTCGTCCTCTAGGATGGACTACGAGCAGTACTTC.

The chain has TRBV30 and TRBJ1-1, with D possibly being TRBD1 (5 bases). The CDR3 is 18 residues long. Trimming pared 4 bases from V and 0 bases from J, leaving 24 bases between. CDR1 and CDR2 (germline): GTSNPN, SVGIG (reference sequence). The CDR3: CAWTKSTEQWGLNTEAFF. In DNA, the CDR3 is TGTGCCTGGACCAAATCTACAGAACAATGGGGCTTGAACACTGAAGCTTTCTTT.

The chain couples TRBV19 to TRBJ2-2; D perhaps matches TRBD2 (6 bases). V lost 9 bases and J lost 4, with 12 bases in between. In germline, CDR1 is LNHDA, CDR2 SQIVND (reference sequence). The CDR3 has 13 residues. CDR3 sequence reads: CASSRTTTGELFF. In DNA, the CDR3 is TGTGCCAGCTCGAGGACTACCACCGGGGAGCTGTTTTTT.

As DNA, the CDR3 is TGTGCCACCTCCGGGACACAAGAGACCCAGTACTTC. It translates to CATSGTQETQYF. The rearrangement joins TRBV10-3 to TRBJ2-5; D perhaps matches TRBD1 (6 bases). Germline-derived CDR1 and CDR2 are ENHRY and SYGVKD. The CDR3 is 12 residues long. Trimming removed 10 bases from V and 2 bases from J, with 11 bases in between.

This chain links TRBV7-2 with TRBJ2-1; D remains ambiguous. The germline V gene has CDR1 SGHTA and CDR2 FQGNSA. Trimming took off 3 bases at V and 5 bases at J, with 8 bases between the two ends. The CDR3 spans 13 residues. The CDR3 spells CASSFQQNNEQFF. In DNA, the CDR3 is TGTGCCAGCAGCTTTCAACAGAACAATGAGCAGTTCTTC.

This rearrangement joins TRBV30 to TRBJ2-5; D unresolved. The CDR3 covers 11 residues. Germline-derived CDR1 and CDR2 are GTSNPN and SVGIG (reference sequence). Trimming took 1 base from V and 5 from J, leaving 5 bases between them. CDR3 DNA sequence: TGTGCCTGGAGTGGGTCGGAGACCCAGTACTTC. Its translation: CAWSGSETQYF.

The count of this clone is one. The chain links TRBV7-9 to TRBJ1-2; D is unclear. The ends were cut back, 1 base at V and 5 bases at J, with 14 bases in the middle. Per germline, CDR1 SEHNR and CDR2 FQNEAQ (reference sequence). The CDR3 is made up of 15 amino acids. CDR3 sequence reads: CASSLGHPTAYGYTF. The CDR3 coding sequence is TGTGCCAGCAGCTTAGGCCACCCTACAGCATATGGCTACACCTTC.

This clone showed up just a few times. DNA of the CDR3: TGTGCCAGCAGTTTATTTGCCGGGATTATGGAGCAGTACTTC. As protein: CASSLFAGIMEQYF. The chain carries TRBV27 and TRBJ2-7; tentative D call: TRBD2 (5 bases). The ends were cut back, 1 base at V and 7 bases at J, with 14 bases in the middle. CDR3 length: 14 residues. The germline CDR1 and CDR2 sequences are MNHEY and SMNVEV (reference sequence).

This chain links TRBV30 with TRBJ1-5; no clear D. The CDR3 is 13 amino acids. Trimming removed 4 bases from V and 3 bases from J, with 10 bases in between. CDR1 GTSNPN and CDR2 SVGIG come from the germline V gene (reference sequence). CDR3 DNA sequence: TGTGCCTGGACCGACGGGGTCAATCAGCCCCAGCATTTT. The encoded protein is CAWTDGVNQPQHF. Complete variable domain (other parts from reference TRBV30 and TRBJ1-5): SQTIHQWPATLVQPVGSPLSLECTVEGTSNPNLYWYRQAAGRGLQLLFYSVGIGQISSEVPQNLSASRPQDRQFILSSKKLLLSDSGFYLCAWTDGVNQPQHFGDGTRLSIL.

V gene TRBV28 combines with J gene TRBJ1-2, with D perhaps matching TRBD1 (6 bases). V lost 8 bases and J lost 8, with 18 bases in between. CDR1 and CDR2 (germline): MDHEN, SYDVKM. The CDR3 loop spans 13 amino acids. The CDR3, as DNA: TGTGCCAGCTGCACTCACAGGGTTGGCGGCTACACCTTC. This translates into CASCTHRVGGYTF.

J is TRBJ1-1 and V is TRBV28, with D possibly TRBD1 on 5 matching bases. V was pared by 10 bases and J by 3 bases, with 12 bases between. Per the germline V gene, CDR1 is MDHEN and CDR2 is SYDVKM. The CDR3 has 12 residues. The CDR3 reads CATRGAYTEAFF. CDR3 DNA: TGTGCCACGCGTGGGGCGTACACTGAAGCTTTCTTT. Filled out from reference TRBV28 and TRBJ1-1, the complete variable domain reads DVKVTQSSRYLVKRTGEKVFLECVQDMDHENMFWYRQDPGLGLRLIYFSYDVKMKEKGDIPEGYSVSREKKERFSLILESASTNQTSMYLCATRGAYTEAFFGQGTRLTVV.

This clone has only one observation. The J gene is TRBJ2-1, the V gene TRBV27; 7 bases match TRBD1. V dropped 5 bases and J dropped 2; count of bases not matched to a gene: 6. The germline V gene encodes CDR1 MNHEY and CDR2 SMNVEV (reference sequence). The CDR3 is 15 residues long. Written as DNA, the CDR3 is TGTGCCAGCAGTCCGTCCGGGACAGCCTACAATGAGCAGTTCTTC. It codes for CASSPSGTAYNEQFF.

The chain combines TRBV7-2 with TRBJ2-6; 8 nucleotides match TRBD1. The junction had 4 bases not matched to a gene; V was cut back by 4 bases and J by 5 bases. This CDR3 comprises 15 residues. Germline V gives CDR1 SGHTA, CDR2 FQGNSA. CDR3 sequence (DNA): TGTGCCAGCAGCTACGACAGGGGACGGGCCAACGTCCTGACTTTC. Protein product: CASSYDRGRANVLTF.

The CDR3 is CASSQDPGQVSYEQYF. The CDR3, as DNA: TGCGCCAGCAGCCAAGATCCGGGACAGGTCTCCTACGAGCAGTACTTC. The J gene is TRBJ2-7, the V gene TRBV4-3, with 8 bases fitting TRBD1. V dropped 0 bases and J dropped 0; count of bases not matched to a gene: 4. Germline-derived CDR1 and CDR2 are LGHNA and YSLEER. There are 16 residues in the CDR3.